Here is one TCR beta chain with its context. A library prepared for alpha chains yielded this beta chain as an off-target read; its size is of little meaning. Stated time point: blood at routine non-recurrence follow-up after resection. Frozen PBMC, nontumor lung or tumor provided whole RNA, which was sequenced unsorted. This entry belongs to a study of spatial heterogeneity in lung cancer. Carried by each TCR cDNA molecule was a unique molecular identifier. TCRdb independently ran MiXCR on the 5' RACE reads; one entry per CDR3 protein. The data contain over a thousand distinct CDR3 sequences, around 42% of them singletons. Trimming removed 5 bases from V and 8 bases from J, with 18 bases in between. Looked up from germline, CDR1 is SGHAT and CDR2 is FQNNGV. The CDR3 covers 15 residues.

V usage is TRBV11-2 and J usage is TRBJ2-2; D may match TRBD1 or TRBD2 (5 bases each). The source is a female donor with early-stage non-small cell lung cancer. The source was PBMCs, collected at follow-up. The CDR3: CASSPSAPGQGELFF. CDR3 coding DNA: TGTGCCAGCAGCCCCTCTGCCCCGGGGCAGGGGGAGCTGTTTTTT.